This T cell receptor (beta chain) was captured by sequencing in a study of blood T cell repertoires in COVID-19. As for the study in general: Some COVID-19 samples were acute and others convalescent; all came from the United States, Italy and Spain. Nucleic acid was either cDNA or gDNA, and it came from T cells, B-cell-depleted T cells, or PBMCs.

Original analysis: Reference gene primer amplification gave estimated nucleated cell counts. Profiled with immunoSEQ multiplex PCR; TCRdb holds only in-frame clones, not every one. D and trimming come from the DNA, and the V and J calls and clone size come from that table. Of 150,000 to 170,000 clones in the sample, approximately 78% were seen once. The CDR3 has 15 amino acids. Trimming at V came to 5 bases and at J to 7 bases, leaving 6 bases not matched to a gene. In germline, CDR1 is SGHNT, CDR2 YENEEA. The chain uses TRBV11-3 and TRBJ1-5, with 12 bases that match TRBD1. The sample taken for sequencing was peripheral blood. The receptor was derived from a man of 80 years or more with acute or convalescent COVID-19. The CDR3 coding sequence is TGTGCCAGCAGCGCCGGGACAGGGGGCGGACAGCCCCAGCATTTT. This translates into CASSAGTGGGQPQHF.